These 3 T cell receptor beta chains were sequenced from one sample in a study of regulatory T cells in long-lasting Graves disease. Through Arm-PCR of CDR3 regions and iRepertoire HTBI primers, TCR beta libraries were built. TCRdb reprocessed the multiplex PCR reads with MiXCR, giving one entry per CDR3 protein. Here the sample spans 400,000 to 500,000 distinct CDR3 sequences, around a fifth being singletons. The time point was: persistent/refractory GD, antithyroid drugs over 5 years with positive TRAb. RNA isolated from PBMCs was used to make the TCR library. Material: peripheral blood mononuclear cells (PBMCs), obtained when the disease was refractory, from a patient treated with antithyroid drugs. The receptors were gathered from a female donor with Graves disease.

This clonotype was recorded many times. The chain employs TRBV7-3 and TRBJ2-5; 9 bases fit TRBD2. Unmatched junction bases numbered 1, after V lost 0 bases and J lost 2 bases. The CDR3 loop spans 15 amino acids. Germline V CDR1 and CDR2: SGHTA, FQGTGA. The CDR3 DNA follows: TGTGCCAGCAGCTTAACAGCGGGAGGTCAAGAGACCCAGTACTTC. Amino acids: CASSLTAGGQETQYF.

Ten or more counts support this clonotype. V is TRBV2 and J is TRBJ2-7; D perhaps matches TRBD2 (5 bases). CDR3 size: 11 residues. The V gene lost 4 bases and the J gene lost 10 bases, with 11 bases spanning the gap. From germline, CDR1 is SNHLY and CDR2 FYNNEI. The CDR3 bases are TGTGCCAGCAGTGGGGGAGACCGCCAGTACTTC. Its translation: CASSGGDRQYF.

On this clonotype: This may arise from a read error, as a much more abundant clone is one base away. The CDR3 does not end in the conserved phenylalanine or tryptophan, so this is likely a read error. V gene TRBV6-2 or TRBV6-3 combines with J gene TRBJ1-2, with no clear D. The CDR3 length is 18 residues. Germline CDR1 reads MNHEY; CDR2 reads SVGEGT. Trimming cost V 5 bases and J 4 bases, with 26 bases left between them. In DNA form, the CDR3 reads TGTGCCAGCAGTGAACCGTATCACGGGGAGACCAATTCCTATGGCTACACCCTC. Amino acids: CASSEPYHGETNSYGYTL.